This T cell receptor (beta chain) comes out of a study of beta chain features in type 1 diabetes. Study-level information: Similarity in age, gender and cell yields was seen between patients and healthy donors. Study-wide points: TCRB CDR3 length was moderately but significantly reduced in all four CD4+ subsets of Type 1 diabetes patients.

It was via CD45RO/CCR7/CD25/CD127/CD95/CD27 that CD4+ naive, central memory, regulatory and stem cell-like memory cells were sorted. Concerning this clone itself: Its antigen remains unknown. This sample includes further DNA sequences coding for the same CDR3.

The study reverse transcribed the entire isolated RNA, so it sequenced expressed TCRB transcripts. Generated by immunoSEQ multiplex PCR, the TCRdb table keeps only in-frame clones and is missing some. The repertoire holds under 250,000 clones, with around 14% as singletons. V was shortened by 4 bases and J by 1 base, with 7 bases between the two germline ends. This CDR3 is built from 13 residues. The V gene's germline CDR1 is SNHLY and CDR2 FYNNEI. The chain employs TRBV2 and TRBJ1-1; the D gene is possibly TRBD1 (6 bases). The sequence came from a man aged 25-40 years with type 1 diabetes. Material for sequencing was naive CD4+ T cells from blood. The CDR3, as DNA: TGTGCCAGCAGTGGCAGGGGGAACACTGAAGCTTTCTTT. Its translation: CASSGRGNTEAFF.